Below, 4 T cell receptor beta chains from the same sample are listed, as sequenced in a study of cytomegalovirus exposure and HLA in healthy donors. PCR primers comprised 60 Vbeta and 13 Jbeta primers. Clones were sequenced by immunoSEQ multiplex PCR, and TCRdb holds only the in-frame ones, with some missing. The sample holds roughly 250,000 clones, about four fifths seen once. The sample consisted of PBMCs. These receptors came from a girl aged 2 to 9 in good health and CMV-seronegative.

The chain joins TRBV4-1 to TRBJ2-3; weak D call: TRBD1 (6 bases). Per germline, CDR1 MGHRA and CDR2 YSYEKL. The V gene lost 4 bases and the J gene lost 4 bases, with 12 bases spanning the gap. The CDR3 length is 14 residues. The CDR3 sequence is CASSRMGQPDTQYF. The DNA of the CDR3 is TGCGCCAGCAGCCGAATGGGACAACCAGATACGCAGTATTTT.

The chain recombines TRBV7-6 with TRBJ2-7; 7 positions agree with TRBD2. After removal of 5 bases from V and 3 bases from J, the junction contained 7 bases not matched to a gene. Germline assignment: CDR1 SGHVS and CDR2 FNYEAQ. CDR3 length: 14 residues. The CDR3 sequence is CASSLASSGYEQYF. CDR3 DNA: TGTGCCAGCAGCCTGGCCTCTAGCGGCTACGAGCAGTACTTC. The variable domain in full, completed from reference TRBV7-6 and TRBJ2-7, reads GAGVSQSPRYKVTKRGQDVALRCDPISGHVSLYWYRQALGQGPEFLTYFNYEAQQDKSGLPNDRFSAERPEGSISTLTIQRTEQRDSAMYRCASSLASSGYEQYFGPGTRLTVT.

The genes are TRBV10-3 and TRBJ2-7; 12 nucleotides agree with TRBD2. The CDR3 is 21 amino acids. Per the germline V gene, CDR1 is ENHRY and CDR2 is SYGVKD. V lost 0 bases and J lost 1; bases outside the gene matches: 16. The CDR3 protein is CAISESNSGLAGTLSSYEQYF. DNA for the CDR3: TGTGCCATCAGTGAGTCGAACTCGGGACTAGCGGGTACCTTATCTTCCTACGAGCAGTACTTC.

This chain links TRBV28 with TRBJ2-1, with 7 bases lining up with TRBD2. J gave up 7 bases and V 6 bases, and 6 bases lay outside the gene matches. Per the germline V gene, CDR1 is MDHEN and CDR2 is SYDVKM. CDR3 length: 13 amino acids. CDR3 DNA sequence: TGTGCCAGCAGACCGGGACTAATGAATGAGCAGTTCTTC. It codes for CASRPGLMNEQFF. Full variable domain (rest looked up from reference TRBV28 and TRBJ2-1): DVKVTQSSRYLVKRTGEKVFLECVQDMDHENMFWYRQDPGLGLRLIYFSYDVKMKEKGDIPEGYSVSREKKERFSLILESASTNQTSMYLCASRPGLMNEQFFGPGTRLTVL.